This T cell receptor beta chain was documented in a study of blood T cell repertoires in COVID-19. The CDR3 consists of 16 residues. Germline-derived CDR1 and CDR2 are SGHKS and YYEKEE (reference sequence). J gave up 2 bases and V 2 bases, and 8 bases lay outside the gene matches. The table came from immunoSEQ multiplex PCR; TCRdb's copy has only in-frame clones and leaves some out. The profile shows more than 60,000 clones, 88% of them singletons. The sequence was obtained from a woman aged 55-75 years with COVID-19, enrolled during active disease. Sample: peripheral blood. The V call is TRBV5-5, the J call TRBJ2-3; 7 nucleotides align to TRBD2. In DNA, the CDR3 is TGTGCCAGCAGCTTCTTCACTAGCGCGATCACAGATACGCAGTATTTT. This sequence encodes CASSFFTSAITDTQYF.